This TCR beta chain was observed in a study of cytomegalovirus exposure and HLA in healthy donors. Overall study: Later analysis reported that the approximately 120 validation repertoires shared the platform of the roughly 710 first-cohort repertoires. The study, taken as a whole, reports: Three CMV-associated chains proved CMV antigen-specific in vitro. First-cohort TCR clusters were later found to tend to co-occur in the 120 validation repertoires.

Generated by immunoSEQ multiplex PCR, the TCRdb table keeps only in-frame clones and is missing some. The top ten hold 2.5% to 4% of the sample, which has roughly 65,000 clones, roughly nine tenths seen once. V was clipped by 0 bases and J by 0 bases, with 15 bases between them. This CDR3 is built from 19 residues. The V gene's germline CDR1 is LGHNA and CDR2 YSLEER. Concerning this clone itself: What it binds is unknown.

This chain links TRBV4-3 with TRBJ2-6, with D perhaps TRBD1 (5 bases). The receptor was isolated from a man aged 18 to 30 in good health and CMV-seronegative. The specimen was PBMCs. The CDR3: CASSQEWTLTSSGANVLTF. The CDR3 bases are TGCGCCAGCAGCCAAGAATGGACACTGACCTCCTCTGGGGCCAACGTCCTGACTTTC.